What follows are 29 T cell receptor beta chains derived from one specimen sequenced in a study of blood T cell repertoires in COVID-19 (dated by TCRdb to about 2020). Library prep was done by the immunoSEQ multiplex PCR assay. TCRdb holds this immuneACCESS table with in-frame rearrangements only. Some clones are missing; in checked studies, unresolved V genes explain under half, and the rest has no known cause. The sample data list about 150,000 clones, and 80% to 90% of these were observed just once. Jointly, the top ten make up more than 3% of the sample. Specimen: peripheral blood. These receptors were collected from a man between 65 and 85 years old with acute or convalescent COVID-19.

The chain couples TRBV20-1 to TRBJ2-1; D might be TRBD2 (6 bases). This CDR3 is built from 11 residues. Trimming cost V 3 bases and J 8 bases, with 8 bases left between them. Per the germline V gene, CDR1 is DFQATT and CDR2 is SNEGSKA (reference sequence). The CDR3 DNA reads TGCAGTGCTAGTCCGGGGGATGAGCAGTTCTTC. As protein: CSASPGDEQFF.

V is TRBV5-1 and J is TRBJ1-5; a weak D match, TRBD1 (5 bases). V was cut by 0 bases and J by 8 bases, with 9 bases left in between. The CDR3 is made up of 13 amino acids. In germline, CDR1 is SGHRS, CDR2 YFSETQ. The CDR3 region is CASSLAGVEPQHF. CDR3 DNA: TGCGCCAGCAGCTTGGCGGGGGTTGAGCCCCAGCATTTT. Looking up the rest from reference TRBV5-1 and TRBJ1-5 gives the full variable domain: KAGVTQTPRYLIKTRGQQVTLSCSPISGHRSVSWYQQTPGQGLQFLFEYFSETQRNKGNFPGRFSGRQFSNSRSEMNVSTLELGDSALYLCASSLAGVEPQHFGDGTRLSIL.

This chain joins TRBV7-9 and TRBJ2-1; D ambiguous. The germline V gene has CDR1 SEHNR and CDR2 FQNEAQ (reference sequence). There are 11 residues in the CDR3. The V and J ends lost 1 base and 12 bases respectively, with 7 bases between them. The CDR3 region is CASSLGAPQFF. CDR3 DNA sequence: TGTGCCAGCAGCTTAGGGGCCCCGCAGTTCTTC. Together with reference TRBV7-9 and TRBJ2-1, the CDR3 gives the full variable domain: DTGVSQNPRHKITKRGQNVTFRCDPISEHNRLYWYRQTLGQGPEFLTYFQNEAQLEKSRLLSDRFSAERPKGSFSTLEIQRTEQGDSAMYLCASSLGAPQFFGPGTRLTVL.

The chain couples TRBV7-2 to TRBJ2-1; 8 bases map to TRBD2. V lost 0 bases, J lost 2 bases, and 3 bases stayed unmatched. CDR1 and CDR2 from the germline V gene are SGHTA and FQGNSA. This CDR3 comprises 16 residues. The CDR3 DNA follows: TGTGCCAGCAGCTTAGCCTTTAGCGGGGCCTACAATGAGCAGTTCTTC. This encodes CASSLAFSGAYNEQFF.

The chain has TRBV9 and TRBJ2-5, with D uncertain. Trimming took 0 bases from V and 2 from J, leaving 14 bases between them. This CDR3 contains 16 residues. Germline CDR1 SGDLS, CDR2 YYNGEE. This CDR3 reads CASSVVPGPPQETQYF. CDR3 sequence (DNA): TGTGCCAGCAGCGTAGTACCGGGTCCCCCACAAGAGACCCAGTACTTC.

This clone has just one count. The chain uses TRBV3-1 (or the pseudogene TRBV3-2) and TRBJ1-4, with a tentative D call TRBD1 (6 bases). Germline loops: CDR1 LGHDT, CDR2 YNNKEL (reference sequence). Trimming left V 6 bases short and J 7 bases short, with 9 bases between. This CDR3 has 12 amino acids. The CDR3 sequence is CASRQGGEKLFF. CDR3 nucleotides: TGTGCCAGCAGACAGGGCGGTGAAAAACTGTTTTTT.

This sequence joins TRBV5-1 and TRBJ1-4; 8 nucleotides match TRBD1. Germline V gene lookup returns CDR1 SGHRS and CDR2 YFSETQ. The CDR3 covers 14 residues. J lost 5 bases, V lost 3 bases, and 3 bases had no gene match. The CDR3 loop is CASSSQGGNEKLFF. The DNA of the CDR3 is TGCGCCAGCAGCTCACAGGGGGGGAATGAAAAACTGTTTTTT. Supplemented by reference TRBV5-1 and TRBJ1-4, the full variable domain reads KAGVTQTPRYLIKTRGQQVTLSCSPISGHRSVSWYQQTPGQGLQFLFEYFSETQRNKGNFPGRFSGRQFSNSRSEMNVSTLELGDSALYLCASSSQGGNEKLFFGSGTQLSVL.

The V call is TRBV6-5, the J call TRBJ2-3, with TRBD2 matching over 10 bases. Germline CDR1 reads MNHEY; CDR2 reads SVGAGI. Trimming cost V 8 bases and J 2 bases; bases outside gene matches: 7. The CDR3 covers 15 residues. The CDR3 is CASGFSGRYTDTQYF. The CDR3 region has the DNA TGTGCCAGCGGCTTTAGCGGGAGGTACACAGATACGCAGTATTTT.

The table lists this clone with a count of one. The V gene is TRBV29-1, the J gene TRBJ2-5; 12 bases align to TRBD2. Germline V gives CDR1 SQVTM, CDR2 ANQGSEA. V was pared by 0 bases and J by 1 base, with 9 bases of the junction left unmatched. The CDR3 consists of 18 residues. CDR3 coding DNA: TGCAGCGTTGAAGAAGGGTCTCTAGCGGGAGGGATCCAAGAGACCCAGTACTTC. Translation gives CSVEEGSLAGGIQETQYF.

J is TRBJ1-4 and V is TRBV7-8; possibly TRBD1 for D (5 bases). Germline V CDR1 and CDR2: SGHVS, FQNEAQ. V was shortened by 5 bases and J by 4 bases, with 11 bases between the two germline ends. CDR3 length: 14 amino acids. The CDR3 sequence is CASSAPQVNEKLFF. CDR3 DNA sequence: TGTGCCAGCAGCGCGCCACAGGTTAATGAAAAACTGTTTTTT. Supplemented by reference TRBV7-8 and TRBJ1-4, the full variable domain reads GAGVSQSPRYKVAKRGQDVALRCDPISGHVSLFWYQQALGQGPEFLTYFQNEAQLDKSGLPSDRFFAERPEGSVSTLKIQRTQQEDSAVYLCASSAPQVNEKLFFGSGTQLSVL.

A note on this clone: At one of its ends the junction is not consistent with the germline gene, which may arise from a read error. In DNA, the CDR3 is TGCAGTGCTAGAAGGGCGGGAGGACTGGTCTTC. Protein product: CSARRAGGLVF. The rearrangement links TRBV20-1 to TRBJ2-7; TRBD2 matches 8 bases. This CDR3 is 11 amino acids long. Per the germline V gene, CDR1 is DFQATT and CDR2 is SNEGSKA (reference sequence).

J is TRBJ2-2 and V is TRBV7-2; 10 bases match TRBD2. J lost 5 bases, V lost 3 bases, and 3 bases had no gene match. The CDR3 length is 15 residues. CDR1 is SGHTA, CDR2 FQGNSA, per germline. The CDR3 loop reads CASSFGTSVTGELFF. CDR3 nucleotides: TGTGCCAGCAGCTTCGGGACTAGCGTGACCGGGGAGCTGTTTTTT.

This rearrangement joins TRBV29-1 to TRBJ1-2; possibly TRBD1 for D (6 bases). The ends were cut back, 4 bases at V and 4 bases at J, with 10 bases in the middle. The CDR3 loop spans 12 amino acids. The germline gives CDR1 SQVTM, CDR2 ANQGSEA. The CDR3 loop is CSVAGDAYGYTF. The CDR3 DNA follows: TGCAGCGTTGCAGGGGATGCCTATGGCTACACCTTC.

The gene calls are TRBV19 and TRBJ1-5, with no clear D. V lost 3 bases to trimming and J lost 5 bases, with 11 bases between them. From germline, CDR1 is LNHDA and CDR2 SQIVND (reference sequence). CDR3 size: 14 residues. In nucleotides, the CDR3 is TGTGCCAGTAGTATTGAGAAATCCCATCAGCCCCAGCATTTT. Residues: CASSIEKSHQPQHF.

The rearrangement uses TRBV19 and TRBJ2-2; TRBD1 aligns across 10 bases. The V gene end was trimmed by 7 bases and the J gene end by 4 bases; junction bases not matched to a gene: 12. The CDR3 consists of 17 residues. CDR1 and CDR2 (germline): LNHDA, SQIVND (reference sequence). CDR3 coding DNA: TGTGCCAGTACCTTCATGTCCGGGACAGGGGTCACCGGGGAGCTGTTTTTT. It encodes CASTFMSGTGVTGELFF.

V usage is TRBV28 and J usage is TRBJ2-1; 7 bases fit TRBD2. The germline gives CDR1 MDHEN, CDR2 SYDVKM. With V trimmed by 5 bases and J by 8 bases, 9 bases remained unmatched. The CDR3 consists of 14 residues. CDR3 sequence: CASSLRDYNDEQFF. In nucleotides, the CDR3 is TGTGCCAGCAGTCTCCGGGACTACAACGATGAGCAGTTCTTC.

The chain employs TRBV11-2 and TRBJ2-7; D perhaps matches TRBD2 (5 bases). Trimming stripped 5 bases from V and 3 bases from J, with 20 bases between. This CDR3 contains 16 residues. The germline V gene encodes CDR1 SGHAT and CDR2 FQNNGV. The CDR3 nucleotides read TGTGCCAGCAGCGGCGGCGGACTCCAGGCCCGCTACGAGCAGTACTTC. The encoded protein is CASSGGGLQARYEQYF.

J is TRBJ2-3 and V is TRBV9; D remains unclear. Per germline, CDR1 SGDLS and CDR2 YYNGEE. The CDR3 is 12 residues long. Trimming stripped 0 bases from V and 5 bases from J, with 4 bases between. CDR3 DNA: TGTGCCAGCAGCGTAGGAGGAGATACGCAGTATTTT. Amino acid sequence: CASSVGGDTQYF.

The chain joins TRBV19 to TRBJ1-2; a weak D match, TRBD1 (6 bases). Trimming removed 4 bases at V and 4 bases at J, with 16 bases between. The germline gives CDR1 LNHDA, CDR2 SQIVND (reference sequence). The CDR3 has 15 amino acids. In DNA form, the CDR3 reads TGTGCCAGTAGTACTACCGGGACAAATCTCTATGGCTACACCTTC. Amino acids: CASSTTGTNLYGYTF.

The J gene is TRBJ2-7, the V gene TRBV10-3; a possible D gene is TRBD2 (6 bases). The V gene's germline CDR1 is ENHRY and CDR2 SYGVKD. The CDR3 length is 14 residues. V was clipped by 7 bases and J by 6 bases, with 19 bases between them. CDR3 region: CAIKEREQAPEQYF. CDR3 nucleotides: TGTGCCATCAAGGAACGGGAGCAAGCTCCCGAGCAGTACTTC.

This sequence joins TRBV5-4 and TRBJ1-1; 7 bases match TRBD1. Germline loops: CDR1 SGHNT, CDR2 YYREEE (reference sequence). The CDR3 contains 14 residues. J lost 3 bases, V lost 4 bases, and 6 bases had no gene match. The CDR3 region is CASSPTGSHTEAFF. The CDR3 DNA sequence: TGTGCCAGCAGCCCGACAGGGAGTCACACTGAAGCTTTCTTT. The whole variable domain, filled in from reference TRBV5-4 and TRBJ1-1, reads ETGVTQSPTHLIKTRGQQVTLRCSSQSGHNTVSWYQQALGQGPQFIFQYYREEENGRGNFPPRFSGLQFPNYSSELNVNALELDDSALYLCASSPTGSHTEAFFGQGTRLTVV.

This chain connects TRBV28 to TRBJ2-1; 16 nucleotides agree with TRBD2. From germline, CDR1 is MDHEN and CDR2 SYDVKM. The CDR3 is 23 residues long. The V and J ends lost 10 bases and 4 bases, in that order; junction bases with no gene match: 28. The CDR3 reads CAISGTSGREGANRQDGYNEQFF. CDR3 DNA sequence: TGTGCCATCTCAGGGACTAGCGGGAGGGAAGGGGCTAATAGACAAGACGGGTACAATGAGCAGTTCTTC.

Comments on this clone: Other nucleotide sequences in the sample specify the same CDR3. The V gene is TRBV15, the J gene TRBJ2-5; D call uncertain. Germline V lookup: CDR1 LNHNV, CDR2 YYDKDF (reference sequence). This CDR3 region has 15 residues. Deletions cut 0 bases from V and 2 bases from J, with 10 bases between. The CDR3 DNA sequence: TGTGCCACCAGCAGAGACCCCCAGCGTCAAGAGACCCAGTACTTC. Amino acid sequence: CATSRDPQRQETQYF.

The J gene is TRBJ1-6, the V gene TRBV6-5, with 7 bases aligning to TRBD1. This CDR3 region has 15 residues. The J segment lost 7 bases and the V segment lost 6 bases, leaving 9 bases of the junction unmatched. Germline-derived CDR1 and CDR2 are MNHEY and SVGAGI. The CDR3, as DNA: TGTGCCAGCAGCGGACCGGGACAGCTAAATTCACCCCTCCACTTT. It translates to CASSGPGQLNSPLHF.

The chain employs TRBV5-1 and TRBJ1-2; no reliable D call. This CDR3 has 11 residues. The V gene lost 4 bases and the J gene lost 8 bases, with 9 bases spanning the gap. In germline, CDR1 is SGHRS, CDR2 YFSETQ. CDR3 sequence (DNA): TGCGCCAGCAGCCCGGGAGCAGGCTACACCTTC. The encoded protein is CASSPGAGYTF.

The gene calls are TRBV7-2 and TRBJ1-5, with a possible D match to TRBD1 (5 bases). The length of the CDR3 is 15 residues. V was trimmed by 2 bases and J by 6 bases, leaving 14 bases between them. From germline, CDR1 is SGHTA and CDR2 FQGNSA. CDR3 DNA sequence: TGTGCCAGCAGCTTAAAGGGGAGGGGAGGTCAGCCCCAGCATTTT. The encoded protein is CASSLKGRGGQPQHF.

This clone was observed a handful of times. In nucleotides, the CDR3 is TGTGCCAGTAGCAAACAGGGGAACTATGGCTACACCTTC. It encodes CASSKQGNYGYTF. The rearrangement joins TRBV19 to TRBJ1-2; 7 nucleotides align to TRBD1. J gave up 2 bases and V 6 bases, and 3 bases lay outside the gene matches. This CDR3 has 13 amino acids. CDR1 and CDR2 from the germline V gene are LNHDA and SQIVND (reference sequence).

The J gene is TRBJ2-7, the V gene TRBV7-5; the D call TRBD2 from the table was never checked on the DNA. TRBV7-5 is a known pseudogene. The CDR3 loop spans 15 amino acids. As DNA, the CDR3 is TGTGCCAGAAGCTTAGAGGGCGGGAGGGCCCACGAGCAGTACTTC. Residues: CARSLEGGRAHEQYF.

V gene TRBV3-1 (or the pseudogene TRBV3-2) combines with J gene TRBJ1-3, with a weak D call TRBD1 (5 bases). Trimming stripped 3 bases from V and 0 bases from J, with 15 bases between. The CDR3 covers 17 residues. Germline CDR1 reads LGHDT; CDR2 reads YNNKEL (reference sequence). The CDR3, as DNA: TGTGCCAGCAGCCAGGCTCTAGACGGGGGCTCTGGAAACACCATATATTTT. It encodes CASSQALDGGSGNTIYF.